This is a list of T cell receptor beta chains from one sample in a study of T-cell reconstitution after alpha-beta-depleted transplantation in children. A single record per CDR3 protein comes from TCRdb applying MiXCR to the PCR reads. The sample includes about 340,000 distinct CDR3 sequences, about a tenth of them seen just once. The material was PBMCs from the stem cell graft donor, obtained from the stem cell graft. The origin of the receptors is a human donor who donated a stem cell graft to a child with acute lymphoblastic leukemia. CDR3s include the opening cysteine and the closing phenylalanine or tryptophan. A D gene is named only where the DNA matches it firmly. Size is stated for part of the rows, as once, few or many counts, or as a class when the clone is expanded.

cdr3_nt: TGTGCCAGCAGTTTATGGGGGAGCGGCACCGGGGAGCTGTTTTTT
cdr3_aa: CASSLWGSGTGELFF
d_call: NA
v_call: TRBV12-3/TRBV12-4
j_call: TRBJ2-2
clone_size: many

cdr3_nt: TGTGCCAGCAGTTTATTTGGGACTAGCGGGCTCACCGGGGAGCTGTTTTTT
cdr3_aa: CASSLFGTSGLTGELFF
d_call: TRBD2
v_call: TRBV28
j_call: TRBJ2-2
clone_size: NA

cdr3_nt: TGTGCCAGCAGTTACCCCGGACTAGCGGGGCACTACGAGCAGTACTTC
cdr3_aa: CASSYPGLAGHYEQYF
d_call: TRBD2
v_call: TRBV6-2/TRBV6-3
j_call: TRBJ2-7
clone_size: many

cdr3_nt: TGTGCCAGCAGTTCGATTCACAGGGGAGGGGAGCAGTACTTC
cdr3_aa: CASSSIHRGGEQYF
d_call: NA
v_call: TRBV6-5
j_call: TRBJ2-7
clone_size: few

cdr3_nt: TGTGCCAGCAGCCCCGGACTAGCGGGAGGCCCCTCGGGGAATGAGCAGTTCTTC
cdr3_aa: CASSPGLAGGPSGNEQFF
d_call: TRBD2
v_call: TRBV27
j_call: TRBJ2-1
clone_size: few

cdr3_nt: TGTGCCAGCACCACACTAGCGGGGGCCTACAATGAGCAGTTCTTC
cdr3_aa: CASTTLAGAYNEQFF
d_call: TRBD2
v_call: TRBV7-6
j_call: TRBJ2-1
clone_size: few

cdr3_nt: TGTGCCAGCAGTGCTGAAATTGGGGCTAATCAGCCCCAGCATTTT
cdr3_aa: CASSAEIGANQPQHF
d_call: NA
v_call: TRBV2
j_call: TRBJ1-5
clone_size: NA

cdr3_nt: TGTGCCACCAGCAAGGGGGGGACAGCGAAAGAGACCCAGTACTTC
cdr3_aa: CATSKGGTAKETQYF
d_call: NA
v_call: TRBV15
j_call: TRBJ2-5
clone_size: few

cdr3_nt: TGCGCCAGCAGCTCAGCTATCTTTACTAGCGGGAGGGGAGAGACCCAGTACTTC
cdr3_aa: CASSSAIFTSGRGETQYF
d_call: TRBD2
v_call: TRBV5-1
j_call: TRBJ2-5
clone_size: few

cdr3_nt: TGTGCCAGCAGCCCCGACAGGAACTACGAGCAGTACTTC
cdr3_aa: CASSPDRNYEQYF
d_call: NA
v_call: TRBV7-9
j_call: TRBJ2-7
clone_size: NA

cdr3_nt: TGTGCCAGCCGCCCCCGGTTCCTGTCCTACGAGCAGTACTTC
cdr3_aa: CASRPRFLSYEQYF
d_call: NA
v_call: TRBV12-3/TRBV12-4
j_call: TRBJ2-7
clone_size: few

cdr3_nt: TGCAGTGCTCTAGGAGGATCCGGGACAGGTTATTTCACAGATACGCAGTATTTT
cdr3_aa: CSALGGSGTGYFTDTQYF
d_call: TRBD1
v_call: TRBV20-1
j_call: TRBJ2-3
clone_size: many

cdr3_nt: TGCAGCGTTAAAGACGGGGCGAGCACAGATACGCAGTATTTT
cdr3_aa: CSVKDGASTDTQYF
d_call: NA
v_call: TRBV29-1
j_call: TRBJ2-3
clone_size: NA

cdr3_nt: TGCGCCAGCAGTCCTACTAGCGGGGGAGACACCGGGGAGCTGTTTTTT
cdr3_aa: CASSPTSGGDTGELFF
d_call: TRBD2
v_call: TRBV5-1
j_call: TRBJ2-2
clone_size: few

cdr3_nt: TGTGCCAGCAGTTTATTACGGACAGGGCCTTCAAATTCACCCCTCCACTTT
cdr3_aa: CASSLLRTGPSNSPLHF
d_call: TRBD1
v_call: TRBV27
j_call: TRBJ1-6
clone_size: many

cdr3_nt: TGCGCCAGCAGCTTGGGACAGGGTTCTATAACCGGGGAGCTGTTTTTT
cdr3_aa: CASSLGQGSITGELFF
d_call: TRBD1
v_call: TRBV5-1
j_call: TRBJ2-2
clone_size: NA

cdr3_nt: TGTGCCAGCAGCTCGCTAGGACTAGCGGGAACCAATGAGCAGTTCTTC
cdr3_aa: CASSSLGLAGTNEQFF
d_call: TRBD2
v_call: TRBV7-3
j_call: TRBJ2-1
clone_size: few

cdr3_nt: TGTGCCAGCAGTAAACTCAGCGGGCCCCTCTCTGGGGCCAACGTCCTGACTTTC
cdr3_aa: CASSKLSGPLSGANVLTF
d_call: NA
v_call: TRBV6-2/TRBV6-3
j_call: TRBJ2-6
clone_size: few

cdr3_nt: TGCGCCAGCAGCACGATGACAGGGGCTTCGAACACTGAAGCTTTCTTT
cdr3_aa: CASSTMTGASNTEAFF
d_call: TRBD1
v_call: TRBV5-1
j_call: TRBJ1-1
clone_size: NA

cdr3_nt: TGTGCCAGCAGCCAAGATGCGGTAGCGGGAGGGGTAGGCAATGAGCAGTTCTTC
cdr3_aa: CASSQDAVAGGVGNEQFF
d_call: TRBD2
v_call: TRBV3-1
j_call: TRBJ2-1
clone_size: few

cdr3_nt: TGCGCCAGCAGCCCTTACAGAAACTACGAGCAGTACTTC
cdr3_aa: CASSPYRNYEQYF
d_call: NA
v_call: TRBV4-1
j_call: TRBJ2-7
clone_size: many